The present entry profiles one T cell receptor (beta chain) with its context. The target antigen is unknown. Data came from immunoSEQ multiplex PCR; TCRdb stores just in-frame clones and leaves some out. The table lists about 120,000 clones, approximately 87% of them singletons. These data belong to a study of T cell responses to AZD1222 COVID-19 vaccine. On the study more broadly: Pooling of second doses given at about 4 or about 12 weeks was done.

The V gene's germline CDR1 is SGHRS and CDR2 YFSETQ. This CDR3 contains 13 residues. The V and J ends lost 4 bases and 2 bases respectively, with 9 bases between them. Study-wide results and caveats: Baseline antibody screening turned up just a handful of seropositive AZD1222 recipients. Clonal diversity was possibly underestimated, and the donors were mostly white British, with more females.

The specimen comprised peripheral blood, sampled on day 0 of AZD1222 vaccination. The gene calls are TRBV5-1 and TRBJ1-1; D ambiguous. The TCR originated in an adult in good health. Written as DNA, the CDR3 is TGCGCCAGCAGCCAAGGCCTAAACACTGAAGCTTTCTTT. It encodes CASSQGLNTEAFF.